This passage covers 27 T cell receptor beta chains from one sample sequenced in a study of blood T cell repertoires in COVID-19. The table came from immunoSEQ multiplex PCR; TCRdb's copy has only in-frame clones and leaves some out. The table includes about 500,000 clones, about 88% detected once. Sequenced material: peripheral blood. The receptors here all came from a man aged 18 to 30 with COVID-19, enrolled during active disease.

The chain employs TRBV27 and TRBJ1-5; a weak D match, TRBD1 (5 bases). This CDR3 region has 14 residues. V was clipped by 2 bases and J by 7 bases, with 12 bases between them. The germline gives CDR1 MNHEY, CDR2 SMNVEV (reference sequence). This chain's CDR3 is CASSLAGKGQPQHF. As DNA, the CDR3 is TGTGCCAGCAGTTTAGCGGGAAAGGGGCAGCCCCAGCATTTT.

The chain has TRBV19 and TRBJ2-1, with 9 bases fitting TRBD2. Germline CDR1 LNHDA, CDR2 SQIVND (reference sequence). The ends lost 6 bases at V and 0 bases at J; junction bases unmatched: 6. The CDR3 runs 16 residues. This CDR3 reads CASRHLSGGSYNEQFF. CDR3 coding DNA: TGTGCCAGTAGGCACCTTAGCGGGGGCTCCTACAATGAGCAGTTCTTC.

Points on this clone: Other DNA sequences in this specimen translate into the identical CDR3. The chain employs TRBV7-9 and TRBJ1-1, with 7 bases aligning to TRBD1. This CDR3 comprises 14 residues. V gave up 5 bases and J gave up 2 bases; unmatched junction bases: 5. CDR1 and CDR2 from the germline V gene are SEHNR and FQNEAQ (reference sequence). The CDR3 loop reads CASSPRQGNTEAFF. CDR3 in DNA: TGTGCCAGCAGCCCCAGACAGGGAAACACTGAAGCTTTCTTT.

The CDR3 nucleotides read TGTGCCAGCAGTCGACAGGGTTCATACACCGGGGAGCTGTTTTTT. Translated: CASSRQGSYTGELFF. V usage is TRBV6-5 and J usage is TRBJ2-2; 7 nucleotides agree with TRBD1. The CDR3 has 15 amino acids. The V gene's germline CDR1 is MNHEY and CDR2 SVGAGI. V lost 5 bases and J lost 3; bases outside the gene matches: 6.

This rearrangement joins TRBV19 to TRBJ2-1; 7 bases match TRBD2. CDR1 is LNHDA and CDR2 is SQIVND in the germline V gene (reference sequence). This CDR3 contains 17 residues. V lost 1 base, J lost 0 bases, and 6 bases stayed unmatched. This chain's CDR3 is CASSIVGRGSSYNEQFF. In DNA, the CDR3 is TGTGCCAGTAGTATAGTCGGGCGGGGGAGCTCCTACAATGAGCAGTTCTTC.

The rearrangement links TRBV2 to TRBJ2-7, with 7 bases lining up with TRBD2. The germline V gene encodes CDR1 SNHLY and CDR2 FYNNEI. The CDR3 runs to 14 residues. The V and J ends lost 5 bases and 2 bases, in that order; junction bases with no gene match: 6. In nucleotides, the CDR3 is TGTGCCAGCAGTCGTGAGCGGGAAGCCTACGAGCAGTACTTC. Translated: CASSREREAYEQYF.

V usage is TRBV30 and J usage is TRBJ1-3, with D unclear. The V end was cut by 6 bases, the J end by 8 bases, with 11 bases between. Per the germline V gene, CDR1 is GTSNPN and CDR2 is SVGIG (reference sequence). The CDR3 is 11 residues long. The CDR3 sequence: CACGPADTIYF. The CDR3, as DNA: TGTGCCTGCGGACCGGCGGACACCATATATTTT.

The genes are TRBV4-1 and TRBJ2-7; tentative D call: TRBD1 (6 bases). In germline, CDR1 is MGHRA, CDR2 YSYEKL. The V end lost 2 bases, the J end lost 5 bases, and 10 bases lay between the germline ends. The CDR3 length is 13 residues. CDR3 DNA sequence: TGCGCCAGCAGCCAACAACAGGGCGACGAGCAGTACTTC. Its protein product is CASSQQQGDEQYF.

V and J are TRBV21-1 and TRBJ2-7; whether TRBD2, the table's D call, matches the DNA was not checked. TRBV21-1 is a known pseudogene. The CDR3 consists of 15 residues. The CDR3 sequence is CASSNLPGGAYEQYF. CDR3 nucleotide sequence: TGTGCCAGCAGCAACCTACCTGGCGGGGCCTACGAGCAGTACTTC.

The chain joins TRBV7-9 to TRBJ2-5; 13 bases line up with TRBD2. CDR1 SEHNR and CDR2 FQNEAQ come from the germline V gene (reference sequence). V trimming: 4 bases; J trimming: 5 bases; junction bases outside the gene matches: 10. The CDR3 loop spans 17 amino acids. CDR3 sequence: CASSSTKLAGGDETQYF. DNA for the CDR3: TGTGCCAGCAGCTCAACAAAACTAGCGGGAGGGGACGAGACCCAGTACTTC.

This chain connects TRBV5-6 to TRBJ1-2; unclear D gene. Germline V gene sequence: CDR1 SGHDT, CDR2 YYEEEE. This CDR3 is built from 13 residues. The V end lost 4 bases, the J end lost 7 bases, and 14 bases lay between the germline ends. This CDR3 reads CASSPVAGGGYTF. In DNA, the CDR3 is TGTGCCAGCAGCCCTGTCGCAGGTGGTGGCTACACCTTC.

The chain links TRBV28 to TRBJ1-1, with D possibly TRBD1 on 6 matching bases. The CDR3 covers 12 residues. The germline V gene has CDR1 MDHEN and CDR2 SYDVKM. Trimming stripped 5 bases from V and 11 bases from J, with 15 bases between. CDR3 amino acids: CASSLQGRLAFF. The CDR3 nucleotides read TGTGCCAGCAGTCTACAGGGCCGGCTTGCTTTCTTT.

This clone was recorded only once. CDR3 coding DNA: TGTGCCAGCTCAGCGCCTTCCGGGACTGAAGCTTTCTTT. This gives the protein CASSAPSGTEAFF. V gene TRBV18 combines with J gene TRBJ1-1; no clear D gene. This CDR3 region has 13 residues. Germline V gene sequence: CDR1 KGHSH, CDR2 LQKENI. V lost 5 bases and J 5 bases, leaving 12 bases between the germline ends.

The V and J genes are TRBV19 and TRBJ2-3; TRBD2 might be the D (5 bases). Germline V lookup: CDR1 LNHDA, CDR2 SQIVND (reference sequence). V shed 6 bases and J shed 2 bases, with 9 bases lying between them. The CDR3 is 13 residues long. CDR3 sequence: CASRFGVTDTQYF. The CDR3 nucleotides are TGTGCCAGTAGGTTCGGGGTCACAGATACGCAGTATTTT. The variable domain in full, with the rest retrieved from reference TRBV19 and TRBJ2-3, is DGGITQSPKYLFRKEGQNVTLSCEQNLNHDAMYWYRQDPGQGLRLIYYSQIVNDFQKGDIAEGYSVSREKKESFPLTVTSAQKNPTAFYLCASRFGVTDTQYFGPGTRLTVL.

The chain employs TRBV11-2 and TRBJ2-2; TRBD1 is a possible D gene (6 bases). The CDR3 covers 14 residues. Deletions cut 3 bases from V and 4 bases from J, with 9 bases between. Germline V gene sequence: CDR1 SGHAT, CDR2 FQNNGV. In DNA, the CDR3 is TGTGCCAGCAGCTTTTGGGGGCGCACCGGGGAGCTGTTTTTT. It yields the protein CASSFWGRTGELFF.

This chain joins TRBV7-9 and TRBJ2-1; D unresolved. The CDR3 totals 11 residues. V lost 8 bases, J lost 10 bases, and 12 bases lay in between. The germline CDR1 and CDR2 sequences are SEHNR and FQNEAQ (reference sequence). The CDR3 DNA reads TGTGCCAGCCTATCCACGTGGGAGCAGTTCTTC. Its translation: CASLSTWEQFF.

This chain links TRBV6-5 with TRBJ1-3; D unresolved. Germline CDR1 and CDR2: MNHEY and SVGAGI. Trimming stripped 7 bases from V and 0 bases from J, with 13 bases between. The CDR3 loop spans 15 amino acids. Here the CDR3 DNA reads TGTGCCAGCAAGGCCCGGGTGAACTCTGGAAACACCATATATTTT. The encoded protein is CASKARVNSGNTIYF.

The V and J genes are TRBV6-5 and TRBJ1-2; 7 positions agree with TRBD1. V was clipped by 8 bases and J by 7 bases; unmatched bases: 7. This CDR3 spans 12 amino acids. Germline V lookup: CDR1 MNHEY, CDR2 SVGAGI. The CDR3 DNA sequence: TGTGCCAGCCAAAGGGGGCAGGGTGGCTACACCTTC. Residues: CASQRGQGGYTF.

A few counts support this clone. This CDR3 reads CASRNLLFHQPRETQYF. CDR3 DNA: TGCGCCAGCAGGAACCTCCTGTTCCACCAGCCCAGGGAGACCCAGTACTTC. The V and J genes are TRBV23-1 and TRBJ2-5; no clear D. TRBV23-1 counts as an open reading frame of uncertain function. CDR3 length: 17 amino acids. V lost 6 bases, J lost 5 bases, and 25 bases lay in between.

J is TRBJ1-2 and V is TRBV5-4; 7 bases agree with TRBD1. J was trimmed by 8 bases and V by 2 bases; bases with no gene match: 6. CDR1 is SGHNT, CDR2 YYREEE, per germline (reference sequence). The CDR3 consists of 13 residues. CDR3 sequence reads: CASSLDRVRGYTF. CDR3 sequence (DNA): TGTGCCAGCAGCTTAGACAGGGTTCGCGGCTACACCTTC.

The chain is built from TRBV3-1 (or the pseudogene TRBV3-2) and TRBJ1-1, with 9 bases matching TRBD1. The CDR3 consists of 15 residues. V lost 1 base, J lost 1 base, and 1 base stayed unmatched. The V gene's germline CDR1 is LGHDT and CDR2 YNNKEL (reference sequence). In DNA form, the CDR3 reads TGTGCCAGCAGCCAAGGGGGACAGGGGAACACTGAAGCTTTCTTT. It is translated as CASSQGGQGNTEAFF.

The rearrangement uses TRBV2 and TRBJ1-6; D perhaps matches TRBD1 (5 bases). CDR3 size: 14 residues. Per the germline V gene, CDR1 is SNHLY and CDR2 is FYNNEI. Between the trimmed V and J ends, which lost 4 bases and 8 bases, there was a span of 12 bases. The CDR3 nucleotides are TGTGCCAGCAGTGTTGGGGGGATGGATTCACCCCTCCACTTT. This sequence encodes CASSVGGMDSPLHF.

This chain connects TRBV25-1 to TRBJ2-2; the D gene is possibly TRBD1 (5 bases). Trimming cost V 6 bases and J 1 base, with 9 bases left between them. The CDR3 is made up of 14 amino acids. Germline V gives CDR1 MGHDK, CDR2 SYGVNS. CDR3 DNA sequence: TGTGCCAGCAGGGACATTGGGAACACCGGGGAGCTGTTTTTT. This codes for CASRDIGNTGELFF.

This clone was picked up a small number of times. The CDR3 protein is CASSLDPGQGGLFF. The CDR3 coding sequence is TGTGCCAGCAGCCTAGACCCGGGACAGGGCGGGCTGTTTTTT. The chain has TRBV7-2 and TRBJ2-2; 9 nucleotides line up with TRBD1. V was pared by 5 bases and J by 13 bases, with 11 bases of the junction left unmatched. CDR1 and CDR2 (germline): SGHTA, FQGNSA. CDR3 length equals 14 residues.

The rearrangement joins TRBV20-1 to TRBJ1-4, with D possibly being TRBD1 (5 bases). CDR3 length equals 12 residues. Germline assignment: CDR1 DFQATT and CDR2 SNEGSKA (reference sequence). V was cut by 3 bases and J by 8 bases, with 10 bases left in between. The CDR3 nucleotides read TGCAGTGCTAGTAGCTGGGGCGAAAAACTGTTTTTT. It is translated as CSASSWGEKLFF.

The rearrangement uses TRBV27 and TRBJ2-1; a possible D gene is TRBD2 (5 bases). Trimming took off 3 bases at V and 5 bases at J, with 14 bases between the two ends. Germline V gene lookup returns CDR1 MNHEY and CDR2 SMNVEV (reference sequence). The CDR3 has 15 amino acids. CDR3 sequence: CASSFEEADNNEQFF. CDR3 nucleotides: TGTGCCAGCAGTTTTGAGGAAGCGGATAACAATGAGCAGTTCTTC.

A single count supports this clone. The V gene is TRBV19, the J gene TRBJ2-3, with TRBD2 matching over 8 bases. Unmatched junction bases numbered 9, after V lost 5 bases and J lost 2 bases. The CDR3 sequence is 16 residues long. The germline gives CDR1 LNHDA, CDR2 SQIVND (reference sequence). CDR3: CASSDTGTRTTDTQYF. For the CDR3, the DNA is TGTGCCAGTAGTGACACCGGGACTAGAACCACAGATACGCAGTATTTT.